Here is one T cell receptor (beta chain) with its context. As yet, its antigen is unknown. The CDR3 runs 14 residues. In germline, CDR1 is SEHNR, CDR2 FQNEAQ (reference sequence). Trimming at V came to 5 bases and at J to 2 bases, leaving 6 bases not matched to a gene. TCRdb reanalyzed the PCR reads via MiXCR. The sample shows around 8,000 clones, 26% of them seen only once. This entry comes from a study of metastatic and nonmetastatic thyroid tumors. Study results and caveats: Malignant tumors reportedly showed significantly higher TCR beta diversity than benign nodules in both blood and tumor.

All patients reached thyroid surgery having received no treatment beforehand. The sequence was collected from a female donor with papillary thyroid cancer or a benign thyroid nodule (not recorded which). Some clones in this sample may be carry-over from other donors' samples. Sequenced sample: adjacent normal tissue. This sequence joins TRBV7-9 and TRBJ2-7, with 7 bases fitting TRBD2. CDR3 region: CASSAGDGAYEQYF. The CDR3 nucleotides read TGTGCCAGCAGCGCGGGGGACGGGGCCTACGAGCAGTACTTC.